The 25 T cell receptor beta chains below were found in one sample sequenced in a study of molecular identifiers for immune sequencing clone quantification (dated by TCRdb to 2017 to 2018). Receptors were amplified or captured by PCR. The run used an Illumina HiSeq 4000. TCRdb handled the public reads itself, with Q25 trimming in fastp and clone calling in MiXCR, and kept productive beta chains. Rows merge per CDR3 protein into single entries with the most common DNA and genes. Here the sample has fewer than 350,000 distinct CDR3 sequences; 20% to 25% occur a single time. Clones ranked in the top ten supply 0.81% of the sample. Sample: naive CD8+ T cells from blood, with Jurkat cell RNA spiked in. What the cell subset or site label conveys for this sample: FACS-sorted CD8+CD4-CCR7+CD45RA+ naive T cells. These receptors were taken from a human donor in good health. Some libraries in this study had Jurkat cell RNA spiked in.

The CDR3 nucleotides read TGTGCCAGCAGCGGCCGGGACAGTCAAATACGCAATCAGCCCCAGCATTTT. Protein sequence: CASSGRDSQIRNQPQHF. The rearrangement joins TRBV21-1 to TRBJ1-5; the D call TRBD1 from the table was never checked on the DNA. TRBV21-1 is noted as a pseudogene. The CDR3 length is 17 residues.

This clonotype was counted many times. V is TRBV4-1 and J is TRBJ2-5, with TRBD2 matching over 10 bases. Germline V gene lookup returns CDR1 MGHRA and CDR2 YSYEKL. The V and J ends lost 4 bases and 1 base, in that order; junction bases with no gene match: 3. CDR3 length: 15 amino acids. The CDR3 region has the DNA TGCGCCAGCAGCCTTAGCGGGGGGTTCCAAGAGACCCAGTACTTC. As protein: CASSLSGGFQETQYF.

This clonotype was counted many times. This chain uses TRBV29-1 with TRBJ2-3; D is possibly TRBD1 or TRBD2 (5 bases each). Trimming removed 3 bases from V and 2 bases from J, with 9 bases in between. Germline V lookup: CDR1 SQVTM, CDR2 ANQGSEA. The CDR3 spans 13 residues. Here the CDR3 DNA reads TGCAGCGTTGAGGGGGAGCACACAGATACGCAGTATTTT. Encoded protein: CSVEGEHTDTQYF.

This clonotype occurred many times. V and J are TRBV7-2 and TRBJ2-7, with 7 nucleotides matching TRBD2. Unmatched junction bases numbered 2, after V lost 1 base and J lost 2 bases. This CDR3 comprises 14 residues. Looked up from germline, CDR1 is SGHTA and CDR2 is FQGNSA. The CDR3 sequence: CASSLDAGAYEQYF. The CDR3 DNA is TGTGCCAGCAGCTTAGATGCGGGGGCCTACGAGCAGTACTTC.

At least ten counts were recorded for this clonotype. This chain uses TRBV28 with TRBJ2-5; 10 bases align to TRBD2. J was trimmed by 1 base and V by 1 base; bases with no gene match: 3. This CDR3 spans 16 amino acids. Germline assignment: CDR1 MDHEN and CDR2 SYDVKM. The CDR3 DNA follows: TGTGCCAGCAGTTTATCCCTAGCGGGAGTCCAAGAGACCCAGTACTTC. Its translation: CASSLSLAGVQETQYF. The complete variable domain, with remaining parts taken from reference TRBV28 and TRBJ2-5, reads DVKVTQSSRYLVKRTGEKVFLECVQDMDHENMFWYRQDPGLGLRLIYFSYDVKMKEKGDIPEGYSVSREKKERFSLILESASTNQTSMYLCASSLSLAGVQETQYFGPGTRLLVL.

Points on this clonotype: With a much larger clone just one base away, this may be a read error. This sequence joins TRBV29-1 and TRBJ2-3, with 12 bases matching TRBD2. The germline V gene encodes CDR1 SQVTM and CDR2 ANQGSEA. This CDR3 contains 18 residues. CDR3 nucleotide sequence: TGCGGCGTTGAAGATAACCAGGGACTAGCGGGCCCCCCTTATACGCAGTATTTT. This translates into CGVEDNQGLAGPPYTQYF.

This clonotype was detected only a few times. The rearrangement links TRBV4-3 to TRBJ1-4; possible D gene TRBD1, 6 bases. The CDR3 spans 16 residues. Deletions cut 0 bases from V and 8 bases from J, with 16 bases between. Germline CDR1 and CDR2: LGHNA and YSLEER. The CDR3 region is CASSQDWLQGREKLFF. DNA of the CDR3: TGCGCCAGCAGCCAAGATTGGCTGCAGGGGCGGGAAAAACTGTTTTTT.

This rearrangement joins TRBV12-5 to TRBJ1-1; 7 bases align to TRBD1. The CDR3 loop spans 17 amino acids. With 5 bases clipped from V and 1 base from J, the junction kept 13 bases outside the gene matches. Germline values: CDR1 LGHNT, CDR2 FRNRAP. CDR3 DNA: TGTGCTAGTGGTCTTCCCCCCACGCCAGGGGGGAACACTGAAGCTTTCTTT. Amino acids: CASGLPPTPGGNTEAFF.

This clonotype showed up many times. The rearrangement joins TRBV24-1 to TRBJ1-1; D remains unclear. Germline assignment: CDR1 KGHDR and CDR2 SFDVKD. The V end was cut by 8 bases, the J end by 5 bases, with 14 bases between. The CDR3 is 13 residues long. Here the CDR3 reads CATTRADGTEAFF. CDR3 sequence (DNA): TGTGCCACCACCCGAGCTGATGGGACTGAAGCTTTCTTT.

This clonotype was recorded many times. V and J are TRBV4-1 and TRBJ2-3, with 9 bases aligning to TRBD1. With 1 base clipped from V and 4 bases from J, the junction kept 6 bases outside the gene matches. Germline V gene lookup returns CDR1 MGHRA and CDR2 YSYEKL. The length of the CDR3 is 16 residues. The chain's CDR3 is CASSQVPGQGADTQYF. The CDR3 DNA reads TGCGCCAGCAGCCAAGTACCGGGACAGGGTGCAGATACGCAGTATTTT.

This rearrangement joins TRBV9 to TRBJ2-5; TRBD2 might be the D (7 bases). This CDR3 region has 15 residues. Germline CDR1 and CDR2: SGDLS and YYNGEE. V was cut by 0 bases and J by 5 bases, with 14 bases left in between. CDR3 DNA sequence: TGTGCCAGCAGCGTAGGGGGGGGGCCCCAGGAGACCCAGTACTTC. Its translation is CASSVGGGPQETQYF.

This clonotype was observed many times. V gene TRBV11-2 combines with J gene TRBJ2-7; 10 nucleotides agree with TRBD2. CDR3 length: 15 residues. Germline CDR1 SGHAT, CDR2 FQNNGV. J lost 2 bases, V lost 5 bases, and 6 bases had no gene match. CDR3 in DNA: TGTGCCAGCAGCCCAGGACTAGCGGATACCTACGAGCAGTACTTC. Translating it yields CASSPGLADTYEQYF.

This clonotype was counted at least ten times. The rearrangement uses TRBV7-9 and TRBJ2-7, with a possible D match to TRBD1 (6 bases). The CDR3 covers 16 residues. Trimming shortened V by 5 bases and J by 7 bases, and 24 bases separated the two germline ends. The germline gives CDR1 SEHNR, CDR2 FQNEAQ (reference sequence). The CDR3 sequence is CASSPAWDTEGREQYF. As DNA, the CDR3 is TGTGCCAGCAGCCCTGCTTGGGACACCGAGGGGAGAGAGCAGTACTTC. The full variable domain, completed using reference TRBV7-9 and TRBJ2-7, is DTGVSQNPRHKITKRGQNVTFRCDPISEHNRLYWYRQTLGQGPEFLTYFQNEAQLEKSRLLSDRFSAERPKGSFSTLEIQRTEQGDSAMYLCASSPAWDTEGREQYFGPGTRLTVT.

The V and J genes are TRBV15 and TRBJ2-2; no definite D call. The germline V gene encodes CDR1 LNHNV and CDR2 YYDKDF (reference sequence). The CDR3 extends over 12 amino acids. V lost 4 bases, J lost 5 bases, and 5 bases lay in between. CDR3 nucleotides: TGTGCCACCAGCAAGAAAACCGGGGAGCTGTTTTTT. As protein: CATSKKTGELFF. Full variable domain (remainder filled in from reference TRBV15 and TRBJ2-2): DAMVIQNPRYQVTQFGKPVTLSCSQTLNHNVMYWYQQKSSQAPKLLFHYYDKDFNNEADTPDNFQSRRPNTSFCFLDIRSPGLGDTAMYLCATSKKTGELFFGEGSRLTVL.

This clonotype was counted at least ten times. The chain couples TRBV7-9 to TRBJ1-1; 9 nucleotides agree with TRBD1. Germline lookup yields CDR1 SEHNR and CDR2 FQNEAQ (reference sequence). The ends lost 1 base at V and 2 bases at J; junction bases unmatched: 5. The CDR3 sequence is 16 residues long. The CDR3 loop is CASSLEGTGINTEAFF. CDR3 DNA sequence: TGTGCCAGCAGCTTAGAGGGGACAGGGATAAACACTGAAGCTTTCTTT.

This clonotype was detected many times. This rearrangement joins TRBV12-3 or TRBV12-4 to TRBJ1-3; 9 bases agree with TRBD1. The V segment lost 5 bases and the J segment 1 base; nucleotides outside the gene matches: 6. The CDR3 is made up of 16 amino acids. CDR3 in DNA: TGTGCCAGCAGTATAGGGACAGGGATTTCTGGAAACACCATATATTTT. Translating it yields CASSIGTGISGNTIYF.

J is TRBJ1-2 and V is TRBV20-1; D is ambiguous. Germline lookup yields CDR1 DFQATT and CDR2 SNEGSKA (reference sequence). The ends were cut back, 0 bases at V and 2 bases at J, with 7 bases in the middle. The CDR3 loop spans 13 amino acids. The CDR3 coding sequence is TGCAGTGCTAGAGATACCCTAAACTATGGCTACACCTTC. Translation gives CSARDTLNYGYTF.

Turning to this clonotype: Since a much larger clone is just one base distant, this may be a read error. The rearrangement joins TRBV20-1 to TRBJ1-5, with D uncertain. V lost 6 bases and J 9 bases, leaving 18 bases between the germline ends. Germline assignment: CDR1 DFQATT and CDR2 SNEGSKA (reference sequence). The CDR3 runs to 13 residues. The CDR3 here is CSAVKSPDRPQHF. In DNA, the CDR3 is TGCAGTGCCGTTAAGTCTCCTGATCGGCCCCAGCATTTT.

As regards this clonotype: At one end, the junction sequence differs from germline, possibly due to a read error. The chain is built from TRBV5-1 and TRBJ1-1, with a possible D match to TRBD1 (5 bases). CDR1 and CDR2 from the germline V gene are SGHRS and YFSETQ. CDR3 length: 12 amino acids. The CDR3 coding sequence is TGCGCCAGCAGTTCTACCGGGGCTGAAGCTTCCTTT. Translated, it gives CASSSTGAEASF.

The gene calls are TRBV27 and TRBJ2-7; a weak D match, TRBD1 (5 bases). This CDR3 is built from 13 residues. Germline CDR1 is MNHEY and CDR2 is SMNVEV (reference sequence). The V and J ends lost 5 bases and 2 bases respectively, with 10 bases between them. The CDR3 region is CASSATVTYEQYF. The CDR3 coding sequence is TGTGCCAGCAGTGCGACAGTTACCTACGAGCAGTACTTC.

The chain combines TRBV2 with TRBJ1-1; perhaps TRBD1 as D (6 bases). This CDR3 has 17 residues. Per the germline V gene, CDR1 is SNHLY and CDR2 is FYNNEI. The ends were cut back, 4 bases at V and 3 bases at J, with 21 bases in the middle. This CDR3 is CASSVVAGGPRDTEAFF. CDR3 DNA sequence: TGTGCCAGCAGTGTAGTGGCGGGGGGGCCACGGGACACTGAAGCTTTCTTT.

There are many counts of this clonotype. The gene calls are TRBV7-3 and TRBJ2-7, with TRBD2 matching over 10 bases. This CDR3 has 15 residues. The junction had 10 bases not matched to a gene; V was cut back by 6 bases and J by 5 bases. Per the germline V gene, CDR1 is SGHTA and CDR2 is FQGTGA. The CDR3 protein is CASRALPGTSDEQYF. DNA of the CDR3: TGTGCCAGCAGAGCCCTTCCCGGGACTAGCGACGAGCAGTACTTC. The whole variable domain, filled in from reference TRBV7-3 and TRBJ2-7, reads GAGVSQTPSNKVTEKGKYVELRCDPISGHTALYWYRQSLGQGPEFLIYFQGTGAADDSGLPNDRFFAVRPEGSVSTLKIQRTERGDSAVYLCASRALPGTSDEQYFGPGTRLTVT.

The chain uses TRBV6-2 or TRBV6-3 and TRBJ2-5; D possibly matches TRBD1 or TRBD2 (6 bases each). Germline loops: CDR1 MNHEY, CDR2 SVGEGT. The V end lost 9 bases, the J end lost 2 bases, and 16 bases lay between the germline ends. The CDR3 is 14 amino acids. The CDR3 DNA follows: TGTGCCAGTCAATATCGGGGGCCGCAAGAGACCCAGTACTTC. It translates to CASQYRGPQETQYF.

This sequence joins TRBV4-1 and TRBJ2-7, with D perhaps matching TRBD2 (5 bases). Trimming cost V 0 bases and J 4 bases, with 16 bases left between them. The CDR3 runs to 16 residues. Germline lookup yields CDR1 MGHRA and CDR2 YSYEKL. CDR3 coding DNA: TGCGCCAGCAGCCAAGATCAGGACGGGGTACCTTACGAGCAGTACTTC. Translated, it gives CASSQDQDGVPYEQYF.

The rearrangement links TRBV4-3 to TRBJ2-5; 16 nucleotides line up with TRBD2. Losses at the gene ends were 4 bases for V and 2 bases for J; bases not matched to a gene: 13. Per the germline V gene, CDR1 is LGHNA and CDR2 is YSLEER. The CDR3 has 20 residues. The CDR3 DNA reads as TGCGCCAGCAGCCGAGGCGAGGGACTAGCGGGAGGGCTTGGACAAGAGACCCAGTACTTC. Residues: CASSRGEGLAGGLGQETQYF.